The source of this T cell receptor beta chain is a study of OX40 agonist ivuxolimab in advanced cancers. Turning to the study itself: Patients assigned to dose escalation were diagnosed with hepatocellular carcinoma, melanoma, renal cell or head and neck cancer.

The count of this clone is one. Its antigen remains unidentified. Using immunoSEQ multiplex PCR, the repertoire was profiled, and TCRdb retains in-frame clones only, with some absent. Of tens of thousands of clones detected, roughly nine tenths appear once; the ten largest clones hold more than 5.5%. Broader study findings: Also showing low normalized T-cell clonal expansion were some of the nonresponders. On average, CD8+ T cells had more expanded clones than CD4+. Circulating CD4+ and CD8+ T cells showed clonal expansion by week 6 at 0.1 to 3.0 mg/kg.

Here the sequenced sample was CD4+ or CD8+ T cells sorted from blood, taken in a trial of the OX40 agonist ivuxolimab. This receptor was obtained from an adult with an advanced solid tumor such as melanoma, head and neck, liver or kidney cancer.

CDR3 loop: CASSSIGGRTDTQYF. The CDR3 bases are TGTGCCAGCAGCTCCATTGGCGGGAGAACAGATACGCAGTATTTT. J is TRBJ2-3 and V is TRBV7-8; 7 nucleotides agree with TRBD2. The length of the CDR3 is 15 residues. Germline loops: CDR1 SGHVS, CDR2 FQNEAQ. Germline trimming cut 4 bases from V and 3 bases from J; bases unmatched to any gene: 7.